The subject of this entry is one T cell receptor (beta chain). This record belongs to a study of blood T cell repertoires in COVID-19. Background on the study: The analysed material was cDNA or gDNA that came from T cells, B-cell-depleted T cells, or PBMCs.

There are 14 residues in the CDR3. The germline CDR1 and CDR2 sequences are MNHEY and SVGEGT. J lost 3 bases, V lost 4 bases, and 5 bases had no gene match. Assay: immunoSEQ multiplex PCR; the TCRdb copy retains only in-frame clones and omits some. This sample has around 250,000 clones, with approximately 87% found just once. The sample was peripheral blood. The TCR sequence derives from a human donor in a cohort sampled during active COVID-19. This chain links TRBV6-2 or TRBV6-3 with TRBJ2-7; TRBD1 aligns across 8 bases. This CDR3 reads CASSWTGLGYEQYF. DNA for the CDR3: TGTGCCAGCAGTTGGACAGGGTTAGGCTACGAGCAGTACTTC.